The 12 T cell receptor beta chains presented below share a single source sample, sequenced in a study of T-cell memory formation after mild COVID-19. TCRdb re-called the 5' RACE reads with MiXCR, one entry per CDR3 protein. The sample lists about 620,000 distinct CDR3 sequences; over 15% were seen once. Specimen: PBMCs or a T cell subset sorted from them (not recorded which). The receptor source for this set is an adult woman who had mild COVID-19 (a few samples of this study predate the infection). Cell type and time point are not known.

This clonotype was observed a handful of times. This chain joins TRBV11-2 and TRBJ2-2, with a weak D call TRBD2 (5 bases). Germline lookup yields CDR1 SGHAT and CDR2 FQNNGV. Trimming removed 6 bases from V and 6 bases from J, with 17 bases in between. CDR3 length: 15 amino acids. In DNA, the CDR3 is TGTGCCAGCAGGCGGGCTCTTAGCGTGGCCGGGGAGCTGTTTTTT. Protein sequence: CASRRALSVAGELFF. Drawing the rest from reference TRBV11-2 and TRBJ2-2, the complete variable domain is EAGVAQSPRYKIIEKRQSVAFWCNPISGHATLYWYQQILGQGPKLLIQFQNNGVVDDSQLPKDRFSAERLKGVDSTLKIQPAKLEDSAVYLCASRRALSVAGELFFGEGSRLTVL.

This clonotype was seen only a few times. The chain joins TRBV7-2 to TRBJ2-1, with 12 bases identical to TRBD1. The CDR3 runs to 15 residues. Unmatched junction bases numbered 7, after V lost 5 bases and J lost 8 bases. CDR1 is SGHTA and CDR2 is FQGNSA in the germline V gene. The CDR3 region has the DNA TGTGCCAGCAGCCGCCCGGGACAGGGGGCCGATGAGCAGTTCTTC. Protein: CASSRPGQGADEQFF.

The chain employs TRBV12-3 or TRBV12-4 and TRBJ1-1; D is undetermined. The CDR3 is 14 residues long. The V gene lost 3 bases and the J gene lost 1 base, with 9 bases spanning the gap. CDR3 in DNA: TGTGCCAGCAGTTTTGAACGGAGGAACACTGAAGCTTTCTTT. Amino acids: CASSFERRNTEAFF.

This clonotype was counted a few times. The chain carries TRBV9 and TRBJ2-2; the D gene is possibly TRBD1 (6 bases). Germline CDR1 and CDR2: SGDLS and YYNGEE. Trimming pared 2 bases from V and 0 bases from J, leaving 8 bases between. The CDR3 sequence is 15 residues long. In DNA, the CDR3 is TGTGCCAGCAGCGTTCAGGGGCCGAACACCGGGGAGCTGTTTTTT. Residues: CASSVQGPNTGELFF.

The chain links TRBV20-1 to TRBJ2-7, with D maybe TRBD1 (5 bases). V was pared by 3 bases and J by 5 bases, with 11 bases between. The CDR3 sequence is 12 residues long. CDR1 and CDR2 (germline): DFQATT, SNEGSKA (reference sequence). In DNA form, the CDR3 reads TGCAGTGCTAGGGTCCAGGGCAACGAGCAGTACTTC. Amino acid sequence: CSARVQGNEQYF.

This clonotype has just a few counts. V and J are TRBV5-1 and TRBJ2-3; 10 nucleotides align to TRBD2. CDR1 SGHRS and CDR2 YFSETQ come from the germline V gene. V lost 7 bases to trimming and J lost 4 bases; unmatched junction nucleotides: 6. The CDR3 runs to 14 residues. CDR3 region: CASHASGRSDTQYF. Here the CDR3 DNA reads TGCGCCAGCCATGCTAGCGGGAGATCAGATACGCAGTATTTT.

This clonotype was detected ten times or more. This sequence joins TRBV24-1 and TRBJ2-1, with TRBD2 matching over 7 bases. The CDR3 length is 16 residues. From germline, CDR1 is KGHDR and CDR2 SFDVKD. The J segment lost 3 bases and the V segment lost 3 bases, leaving 7 bases of the junction unmatched. CDR3 region: CATSDQAGPYYNEQFF. CDR3 coding DNA: TGTGCCACCAGTGATCAAGCGGGACCGTACTACAATGAGCAGTTCTTC.

In this sample, this clonotype turned up a few times. The V call is TRBV5-6, the J call TRBJ1-1; D is unresolved. V shed 2 bases and J shed 7 bases, with 15 bases lying between them. CDR3 size: 14 residues. In germline, CDR1 is SGHDT, CDR2 YYEEEE. The CDR3 DNA follows: TGTGCCAGCAGCTTTGATGACGGATGGGGTGAAGCTTTCTTT. This gives the protein CASSFDDGWGEAFF.

The gene calls are TRBV4-1 and TRBJ2-5, with TRBD2 matching 15 bases. The CDR3 is 18 residues long. The ends lost 2 bases at V and 7 bases at J; junction bases unmatched: 11. Germline-derived CDR1 and CDR2 are MGHRA and YSYEKL. In nucleotides, the CDR3 is TGCGCCAGCAGCCAACCGGGACTAGCGGGGGGTAGCTTAGGGACCCAGTACTTC. Translated: CASSQPGLAGGSLGTQYF.

This chain uses TRBV12-3 or TRBV12-4 with TRBJ2-7, with D possibly TRBD1 on 5 matching bases. The CDR3 totals 14 residues. V was shortened by 2 bases and J by 2 bases, with 10 bases between the two germline ends. CDR3 DNA sequence: TGTGCCAGCAGTTTAACGCTCAGGGCCTACGAGCAGTACTTC. Protein product: CASSLTLRAYEQYF.

The chain combines TRBV20-1 with TRBJ2-5, with D unresolved. The CDR3 is made up of 13 amino acids. The V gene's germline CDR1 is DFQATT and CDR2 SNEGSKA (reference sequence). Trimming cost V 4 bases and J 2 bases, with 11 bases left between them. The CDR3 DNA is TGCAGTGCTAAGGTCTGGCAGCAAGAGACCCAGTACTTC. It codes for CSAKVWQQETQYF.

This clonotype was detected a few times. The J gene is TRBJ1-1, the V gene TRBV29-1, with 10 nucleotides matching TRBD1. The CDR3 consists of 15 residues. The V gene end was trimmed by 7 bases and the J gene end by 0 bases; junction bases not matched to a gene: 8. Germline CDR1 and CDR2: SQVTM and ANQGSEA. DNA of the CDR3: TGCAGCGGAATCCCGGGACAGGGGTTGAACACTGAAGCTTTCTTT. It specifies CSGIPGQGLNTEAFF.